The text below deals with one T cell receptor beta chain. The PCR had 60 Vbeta and 13 Jbeta primers. Sequencing was performed with immunoSEQ multiplex PCR; in TCRdb, only in-frame clones are kept and a portion is missing. In total, the table holds roughly 40,000 clones. The record originates from a study of cytomegalovirus exposure and HLA in healthy donors. Germline-derived CDR1 and CDR2 are SGHRS and YFSETQ. The CDR3 is 13 amino acids. V lost 0 bases, J lost 6 bases, and 10 bases lay in between. The sample taken for sequencing was PBMCs. The chain combines TRBV5-1 with TRBJ2-7; D gene unclear. This clonotype was obtained from a male donor in good health and CMV-seronegative. The CDR3: CASSLGVQAEQYF. The CDR3 DNA sequence: TGCGCCAGCAGCTTGGGTGTCCAGGCCGAGCAGTACTTC.